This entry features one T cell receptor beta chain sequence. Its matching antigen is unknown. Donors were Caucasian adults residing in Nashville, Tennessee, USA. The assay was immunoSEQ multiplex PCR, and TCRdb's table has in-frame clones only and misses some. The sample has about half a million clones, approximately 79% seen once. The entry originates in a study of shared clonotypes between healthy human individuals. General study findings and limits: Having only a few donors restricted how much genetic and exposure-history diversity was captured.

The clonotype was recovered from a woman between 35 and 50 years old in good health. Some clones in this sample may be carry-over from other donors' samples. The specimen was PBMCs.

CDR3: CASSLARVVSDTEAFF. CDR3 coding DNA: TGTGCCAGCAGCTTAGCCCGGGTTGTCTCGGACACTGAAGCTTTCTTT. The chain is built from TRBV11-2 and TRBJ1-1; D call uncertain. The CDR3 runs 16 residues. Trimming pared 1 base from V and 3 bases from J, leaving 15 bases between. CDR1 and CDR2 from the germline V gene are SGHAT and FQNNGV. The full variable domain, in which reference TRBV11-2 and TRBJ1-1 provide the parts outside the CDR3, is EAGVAQSPRYKIIEKRQSVAFWCNPISGHATLYWYQQILGQGPKLLIQFQNNGVVDDSQLPKDRFSAERLKGVDSTLKIQPAKLEDSAVYLCASSLARVVSDTEAFFGQGTRLTVV.